Listed here are 5 T cell receptor beta chains from one sample, sequenced in a study of blood T cell repertoires in COVID-19. Measured with immunoSEQ multiplex PCR; TCRdb has only the in-frame clones, and not every one. The repertoire holds hundreds of thousands of clones, with roughly 91% as singletons. Sequences were obtained from peripheral blood. Every receptor here comes from a woman aged 25 to 45 with COVID-19, enrolled during active disease.

This chain joins TRBV7-2 and TRBJ1-2; a weak D match, TRBD1 (6 bases). The V end was cut by 5 bases, the J end by 2 bases, with 15 bases between. This CDR3 contains 15 residues. CDR1 is SGHTA and CDR2 is FQGNSA in the germline V gene. The DNA for the CDR3 is TGTGCCAGCAGCCCGACAACAACAGGGAACTATGGCTACACCTTC. Its translation: CASSPTTTGNYGYTF.

V is TRBV16 and J is TRBJ1-2; the match to TRBD1 covers 7 bases. Germline CDR1 KGHSY, CDR2 FQNENV. CDR3 size: 17 residues. V gave up 2 bases and J gave up 2 bases; unmatched junction bases: 11. CDR3 bases: TGTGCCAGCAGCCAAACCCCTAAACAGGGGCCAAACTATGGCTACACCTTC. Protein: CASSQTPKQGPNYGYTF.

V gene TRBV2 combines with J gene TRBJ2-1, with 11 bases matching TRBD2. V was pared by 3 bases and J by 0 bases, with 10 bases of the junction left unmatched. The germline CDR1 and CDR2 sequences are SNHLY and FYNNEI. The CDR3 has 19 amino acids. CDR3 loop: CASSENLAGGLSSYNEQFF. Written as DNA, the CDR3 is TGTGCCAGCAGTGAGAATCTAGCGGGGGGTTTAAGCTCCTACAATGAGCAGTTCTTC.

The chain joins TRBV10-3 to TRBJ2-1, with TRBD1 as a possible D gene (6 bases). The CDR3 runs 15 residues. V was pared by 4 bases and J by 4 bases, with 14 bases between. Germline-derived CDR1 and CDR2 are ENHRY and SYGVKD. DNA of the CDR3: TGTGCCATCAGTGGAGGGGGTGACTCGTACAATGAGCAGTTCTTC. Translating gives CAISGGGDSYNEQFF.

The chain carries TRBV6-2 or TRBV6-3 and TRBJ1-5, with D tentatively TRBD1 (6 bases). CDR3 length: 14 residues. V lost 4 bases and J lost 4, with 11 bases in between. Germline V gene lookup returns CDR1 MNHEY and CDR2 SVGEGT. The CDR3 loop reads CASSSEDRNQPQHF. The CDR3 nucleotides read TGTGCCAGCAGTTCCGAGGACAGAAATCAGCCCCAGCATTTT.